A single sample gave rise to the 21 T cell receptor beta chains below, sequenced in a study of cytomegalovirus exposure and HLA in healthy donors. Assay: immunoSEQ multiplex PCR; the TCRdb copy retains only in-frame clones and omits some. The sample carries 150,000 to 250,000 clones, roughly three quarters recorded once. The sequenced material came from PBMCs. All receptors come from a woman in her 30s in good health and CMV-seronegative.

CDR3 DNA sequence: TGTGCCAGCAGCGTAGGAGGTTGGGGGGGCGATTCACCCCTCCACTTT. This sequence encodes CASSVGGWGGDSPLHF. The chain recombines TRBV9 with TRBJ1-6, with a possible D match to TRBD1 (6 bases). This CDR3 spans 16 amino acids. Trimming took 0 bases from V and 8 from J, leaving 15 bases between them. CDR1 and CDR2 from the germline V gene are SGDLS and YYNGEE.

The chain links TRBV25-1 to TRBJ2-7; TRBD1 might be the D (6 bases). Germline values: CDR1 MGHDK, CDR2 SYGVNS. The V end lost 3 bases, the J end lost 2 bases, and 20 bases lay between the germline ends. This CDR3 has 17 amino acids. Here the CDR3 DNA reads TGTGCCAGCAGTGACCCTGCCCCCGGACAGTACACCTACGAGCAGTACTTC. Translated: CASSDPAPGQYTYEQYF.

CDR3 nucleotides: TGTGCCAGCAGGTCCGGGACAGGGGGCTCACCCCTCCACTTT. It specifies CASRSGTGGSPLHF. V gene TRBV7-9 combines with J gene TRBJ1-6; 12 bases match TRBD1. Germline V lookup: CDR1 SEHNR, CDR2 FQNEAQ (reference sequence). The CDR3 runs 14 residues. The J segment lost 10 bases and the V segment lost 6 bases, leaving 4 bases of the junction unmatched.

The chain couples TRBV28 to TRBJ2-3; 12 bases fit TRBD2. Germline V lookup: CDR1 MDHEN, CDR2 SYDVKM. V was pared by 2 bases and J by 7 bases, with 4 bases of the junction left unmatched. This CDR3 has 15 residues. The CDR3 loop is CASSLLAGGRNTQYF. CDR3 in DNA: TGTGCCAGCAGTTTACTAGCGGGGGGGAGGAATACGCAGTATTTT.

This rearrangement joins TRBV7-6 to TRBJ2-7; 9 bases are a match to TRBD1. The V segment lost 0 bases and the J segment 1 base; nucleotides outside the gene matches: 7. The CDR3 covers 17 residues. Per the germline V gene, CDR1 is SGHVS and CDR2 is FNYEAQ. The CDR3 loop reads CASSLARTGVGSYEQYF. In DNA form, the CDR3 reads TGTGCCAGCAGCTTAGCCCGGACAGGGGTGGGATCCTACGAGCAGTACTTC.

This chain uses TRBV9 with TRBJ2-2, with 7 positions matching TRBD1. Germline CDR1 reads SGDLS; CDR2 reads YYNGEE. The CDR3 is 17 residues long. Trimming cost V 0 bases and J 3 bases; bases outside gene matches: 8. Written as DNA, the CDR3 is TGTGCCAGCAGCGTAGACAGGGGCCCCTACTACACCGGGGAGCTGTTTTTT. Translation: CASSVDRGPYYTGELFF.

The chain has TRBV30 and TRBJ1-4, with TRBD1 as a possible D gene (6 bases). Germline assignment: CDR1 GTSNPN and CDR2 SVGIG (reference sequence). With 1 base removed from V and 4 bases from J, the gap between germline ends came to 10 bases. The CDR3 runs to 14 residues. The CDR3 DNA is TGTGCCTGGAGTGCGGGACACCGTAATGAAAAACTGTTTTTT. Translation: CAWSAGHRNEKLFF.

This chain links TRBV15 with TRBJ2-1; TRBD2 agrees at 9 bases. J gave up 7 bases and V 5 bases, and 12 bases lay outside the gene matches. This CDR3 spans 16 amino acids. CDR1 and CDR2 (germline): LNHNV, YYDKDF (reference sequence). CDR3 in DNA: TGTGCCACCAGCGGTGGCGGGAGGGAGGCGTGGAATGAGCAGTTCTTC. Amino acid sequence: CATSGGGREAWNEQFF.

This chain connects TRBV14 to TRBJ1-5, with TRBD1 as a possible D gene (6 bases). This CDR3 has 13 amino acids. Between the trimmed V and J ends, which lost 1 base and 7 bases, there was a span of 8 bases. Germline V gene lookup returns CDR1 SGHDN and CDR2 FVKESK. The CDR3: CASSQGGRQPQHF. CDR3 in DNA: TGTGCCAGCAGCCAAGGGGGGCGGCAGCCCCAGCATTTT.

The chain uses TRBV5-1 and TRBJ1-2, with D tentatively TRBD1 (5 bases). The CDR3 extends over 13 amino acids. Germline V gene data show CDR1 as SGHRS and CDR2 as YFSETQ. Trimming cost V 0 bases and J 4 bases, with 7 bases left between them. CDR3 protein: CASSLAGGYGYTF. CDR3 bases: TGCGCCAGCAGCTTGGCGGGGGGCTATGGCTACACCTTC.

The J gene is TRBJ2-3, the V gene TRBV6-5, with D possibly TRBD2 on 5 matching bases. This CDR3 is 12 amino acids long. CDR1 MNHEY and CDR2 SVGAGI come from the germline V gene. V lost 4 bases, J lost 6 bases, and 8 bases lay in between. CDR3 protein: CASSSEVDTQYF. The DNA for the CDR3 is TGTGCCAGCAGTTCGGAGGTGGATACGCAGTATTTT.

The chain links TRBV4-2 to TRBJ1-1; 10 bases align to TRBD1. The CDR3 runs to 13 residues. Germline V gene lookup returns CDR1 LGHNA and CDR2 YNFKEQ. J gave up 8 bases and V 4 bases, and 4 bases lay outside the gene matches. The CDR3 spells CASSRGTGDEAFF. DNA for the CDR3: TGTGCCAGCAGCCGGGGGACAGGGGACGAAGCTTTCTTT.

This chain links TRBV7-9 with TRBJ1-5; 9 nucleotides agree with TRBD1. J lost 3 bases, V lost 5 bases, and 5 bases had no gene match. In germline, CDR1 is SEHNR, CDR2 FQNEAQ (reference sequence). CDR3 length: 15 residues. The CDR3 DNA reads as TGTGCCAGCAGCGAAACAGGGGGCCCCAATCAGCCCCAGCATTTT. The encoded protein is CASSETGGPNQPQHF.

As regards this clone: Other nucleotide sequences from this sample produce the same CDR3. The CDR3 spells CASSSQGYEQYF. The CDR3, as DNA: TGCGCCAGCAGCTCACAGGGGTACGAGCAGTACTTC. The rearrangement links TRBV5-1 to TRBJ2-7, with 7 positions matching TRBD1. The CDR3 has 12 amino acids. The junction had 1 base not matched to a gene; V was cut back by 3 bases and J by 4 bases. Germline CDR1 is SGHRS and CDR2 is YFSETQ.

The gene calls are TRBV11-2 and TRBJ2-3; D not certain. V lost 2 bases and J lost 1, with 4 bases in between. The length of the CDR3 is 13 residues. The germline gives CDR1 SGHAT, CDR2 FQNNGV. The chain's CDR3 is CASSLYGTDTQYF. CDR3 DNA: TGTGCCAGCAGCTTATATGGCACAGATACGCAGTATTTT. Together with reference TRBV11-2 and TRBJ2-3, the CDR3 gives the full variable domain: EAGVAQSPRYKIIEKRQSVAFWCNPISGHATLYWYQQILGQGPKLLIQFQNNGVVDDSQLPKDRFSAERLKGVDSTLKIQPAKLEDSAVYLCASSLYGTDTQYFGPGTRLTVL.

The CDR3 sequence: CASSVYTGNGQYF. CDR3 nucleotides: TGTGCCAGCAGCGTCTACACAGGGAACGGGCAGTACTTC. The chain joins TRBV7-8 to TRBJ2-7, with a weak D call TRBD1 (6 bases). The CDR3 is made up of 13 amino acids. CDR1 and CDR2 (germline): SGHVS, FQNEAQ. V lost 5 bases and J 9 bases, leaving 17 bases between the germline ends.

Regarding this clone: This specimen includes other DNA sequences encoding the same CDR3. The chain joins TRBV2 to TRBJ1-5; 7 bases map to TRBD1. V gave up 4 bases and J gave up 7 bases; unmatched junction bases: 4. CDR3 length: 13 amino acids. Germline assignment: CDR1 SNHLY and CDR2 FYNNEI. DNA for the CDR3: TGTGCCAGCAGTGTCGACAGGGACCAGCCCCAGCATTTT. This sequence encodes CASSVDRDQPQHF.

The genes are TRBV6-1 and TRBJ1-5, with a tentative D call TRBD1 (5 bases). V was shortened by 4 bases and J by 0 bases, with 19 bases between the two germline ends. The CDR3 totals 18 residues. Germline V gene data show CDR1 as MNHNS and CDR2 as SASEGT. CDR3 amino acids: CASSVGRGSAYSNQPQHF. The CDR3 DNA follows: TGTGCCAGCAGTGTGGGGCGGGGCTCAGCATATAGCAATCAGCCCCAGCATTTT.

The CDR3 spells CASSTGQGAPVTEAFF. The CDR3 nucleotides are TGTGCCAGCAGCACCGGACAGGGGGCGCCGGTCACTGAAGCTTTCTTT. The chain uses TRBV21-1 and TRBJ1-1; the table's D call, TRBD1, was not checked against the DNA. TRBV21-1 is tagged as a pseudogene. This CDR3 region has 16 residues.

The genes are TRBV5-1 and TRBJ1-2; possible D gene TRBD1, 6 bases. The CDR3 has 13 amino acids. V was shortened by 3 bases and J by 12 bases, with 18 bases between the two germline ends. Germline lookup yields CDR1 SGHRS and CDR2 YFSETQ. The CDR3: CASSSGASTGNTF. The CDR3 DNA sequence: TGCGCCAGCAGCTCAGGGGCCTCAACTGGGAACACCTTC.

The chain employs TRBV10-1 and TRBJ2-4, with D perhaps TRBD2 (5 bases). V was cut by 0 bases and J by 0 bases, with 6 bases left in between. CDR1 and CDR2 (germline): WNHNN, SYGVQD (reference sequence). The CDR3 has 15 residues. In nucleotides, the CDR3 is TGCGCCAGCAGTGAGTCGGGAGAAGCCAAAAACATTCAGTACTTC. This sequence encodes CASSESGEAKNIQYF.